These 19 T cell receptor beta chains were all obtained from the same sample, sequenced in a study of blood T cell repertoires in COVID-19. Produced via immunoSEQ multiplex PCR; TCRdb's table is partial and in-frame only. The table has 250,000 to 350,000 clones, 87% seen once; the top ten hold about 5.7%. What was sequenced was PBMCs or T cells enriched from blood (not recorded which). The receptors were sampled from a woman aged 25-40 years who had recovered from COVID-19.

The rearrangement links TRBV2 to TRBJ1-1; weak D call: TRBD1 (5 bases). With 7 bases removed from V and 2 bases from J, the gap between germline ends came to 11 bases. This CDR3 is built from 13 residues. Germline V gene data show CDR1 as SNHLY and CDR2 as FYNNEI. The CDR3: CASMVQVNTEAFF. In DNA, the CDR3 is TGTGCCAGCATGGTACAGGTCAACACTGAAGCTTTCTTT.

The chain employs TRBV27 and TRBJ2-7, with D tentatively TRBD2 (5 bases). Trimming pared 2 bases from V and 0 bases from J, leaving 11 bases between. The CDR3 runs to 15 residues. Germline V lookup: CDR1 MNHEY, CDR2 SMNVEV (reference sequence). CDR3 sequence reads: CASSLVAGLSYEQYF. The DNA of the CDR3 is TGTGCCAGCAGTTTAGTTGCGGGCCTCTCCTACGAGCAGTACTTC.

The rearrangement uses TRBV6-6 and TRBJ1-2, with unresolved D. CDR1 MNHNY and CDR2 SVGAGI come from the germline V gene (reference sequence). The V gene lost 3 bases and the J gene lost 1 base, with 12 bases spanning the gap. The CDR3 length is 15 residues. In nucleotides, the CDR3 is TGTGCCAGCAGTTATGAGGGATCCGTTAACTATGGCTACACCTTC. Protein sequence: CASSYEGSVNYGYTF.

V and J are TRBV7-9 and TRBJ1-2; TRBD1 aligns across 8 bases. V lost 5 bases, J lost 4 bases, and 9 bases stayed unmatched. Germline V gene data show CDR1 as SEHNR and CDR2 as FQNEAQ (reference sequence). The length of the CDR3 is 15 residues. The CDR3 DNA follows: TGTGCCAGCAGCCCCCGGGACAGGAGTCTCTATGGCTACACCTTC. Protein sequence: CASSPRDRSLYGYTF.

The rearrangement links TRBV4-2 to TRBJ2-3; no definite D call. The CDR3 consists of 16 residues. The V end was cut by 5 bases, the J end by 1 base, with 16 bases between. Germline V gives CDR1 LGHNA, CDR2 YNFKEQ. CDR3 protein: CASSEGFNTGTDTQYF. CDR3 DNA: TGTGCCAGCAGCGAAGGTTTTAATACAGGCACAGATACGCAGTATTTT.

The CDR3 sequence is CASSLRGAQETQYF. In DNA, the CDR3 is TGTGCCAGCAGCCTGCGGGGGGCCCAAGAGACCCAGTACTTC. The V gene is TRBV3-1 (or the pseudogene TRBV3-2), the J gene TRBJ2-5; 8 bases agree with TRBD2. CDR1 is LGHDT, CDR2 YNNKEL, per germline (reference sequence). Unmatched junction bases numbered 2, after V lost 4 bases and J lost 1 base. The CDR3 length is 14 residues.

The gene calls are TRBV6-5 and TRBJ1-1; tentatively, D is TRBD1 (5 bases). CDR1 is MNHEY and CDR2 is SVGAGI in the germline V gene. The CDR3 runs 13 residues. The V gene lost 5 bases and the J gene lost 4 bases, with 11 bases spanning the gap. CDR3 DNA sequence: TGTGCCAGCAGTCCAGGGAGGGTCACTGAAGCTTTCTTT. This gives the protein CASSPGRVTEAFF.

Written as DNA, the CDR3 is TGTGCCAGCAGCCACGGACAGAACAATTCACCCCTCCACTTT. As protein: CASSHGQNNSPLHF. This chain joins TRBV3-1 (or the pseudogene TRBV3-2) and TRBJ1-6; a possible D gene is TRBD1 (6 bases). The germline V and J ends were trimmed by 3 bases and 7 bases, with 10 bases remaining between them. The germline V gene has CDR1 LGHDT and CDR2 YNNKEL (reference sequence). There are 14 residues in the CDR3.

This chain links TRBV13 with TRBJ2-5; 9 nucleotides agree with TRBD1. The CDR3 spans 16 residues. Trimming removed 5 bases from V and 4 bases from J; junction bases left unmatched: 11. CDR1 and CDR2 (germline): PRHDT, FYEKMQ (reference sequence). The CDR3 reads CASSPRGQGTSETQYF. CDR3 coding DNA: TGTGCCAGCAGCCCCAGGGGACAGGGAACATCAGAGACCCAGTACTTC.

The gene calls are TRBV6-5 and TRBJ2-1; 10 bases align to TRBD2. Germline-derived CDR1 and CDR2 are MNHEY and SVGAGI. The V segment lost 5 bases and the J segment 4 bases; nucleotides outside the gene matches: 5. This CDR3 is built from 15 residues. The CDR3 DNA sequence: TGTGCCAGCAGTCCTACTAGCGGGGATTACAATGAGCAGTTCTTC. Amino acid sequence: CASSPTSGDYNEQFF.

This clone occurred once. The V gene is TRBV4-1, the J gene TRBJ1-4; 8 nucleotides line up with TRBD1. V dropped 0 bases and J dropped 6; count of bases not matched to a gene: 3. Germline CDR1 reads MGHRA; CDR2 reads YSYEKL. The CDR3 runs 15 residues. The CDR3 sequence: CASSQDPGGDEKLFF. The DNA for the CDR3 is TGCGCCAGCAGCCAAGATCCAGGGGGCGATGAAAAACTGTTTTTT.

This sequence joins TRBV10-3 and TRBJ1-4; TRBD1 is a possible D gene (5 bases). Germline-derived CDR1 and CDR2 are ENHRY and SYGVKD. The length of the CDR3 is 15 residues. The V end was cut by 10 bases, the J end by 5 bases, with 20 bases between. Here the CDR3 reads CATLDPSAGNEKLFF. Here the CDR3 DNA reads TGTGCCACCCTCGATCCCTCGGCAGGGAATGAAAAACTGTTTTTT.

The V and J genes are TRBV19 and TRBJ1-1; D gene unclear. Trimming took off 3 bases at V and 11 bases at J, with 10 bases between the two ends. The length of the CDR3 is 11 residues. From germline, CDR1 is LNHDA and CDR2 SQIVND (reference sequence). The CDR3: CASSIGREAFF. The CDR3 DNA sequence: TGTGCCAGTAGTATCGGGAGGGAGGCTTTCTTT.

This chain joins TRBV4-3 and TRBJ2-2; D is perhaps TRBD1 (5 bases). CDR3 size: 15 residues. From germline, CDR1 is LGHNA and CDR2 YSLEER. V lost 3 bases and J lost 6, with 14 bases in between. The CDR3 sequence is CASSQDTGVAGELFF. DNA for the CDR3: TGCGCCAGCAGCCAGGACACAGGTGTAGCCGGGGAGCTGTTTTTT.

The chain employs TRBV30 and TRBJ1-1; D may be TRBD1 (6 bases). The V end lost 7 bases, the J end lost 4 bases, and 16 bases lay between the germline ends. The CDR3 loop spans 13 amino acids. The V gene's germline CDR1 is GTSNPN and CDR2 SVGIG (reference sequence). The CDR3 region has the DNA TGTGCCTATCGACAGGCTTTTAGCACTGAAGCTTTCTTT. Residues: CAYRQAFSTEAFF.

As concerns this clone: Distinct nucleotide sequences in the sample also encode this CDR3. The chain links TRBV6-2 or TRBV6-3 to TRBJ2-5, with 7 nucleotides matching TRBD1. Germline V gene sequence: CDR1 MNHEY, CDR2 SVGEGT. This CDR3 spans 14 amino acids. V trimming: 3 bases; J trimming: 2 bases; junction bases outside the gene matches: 3. The CDR3 protein is CASSYGTAQETQYF. The CDR3 DNA follows: TGTGCCAGCAGTTATGGGACAGCTCAAGAGACCCAGTACTTC.

The chain recombines TRBV4-1 with TRBJ2-3; weak D call: TRBD1 (6 bases). The CDR3 consists of 15 residues. In germline, CDR1 is MGHRA, CDR2 YSYEKL. Trimming took off 5 bases at V and 0 bases at J, with 12 bases between the two ends. The CDR3 loop is CASSAPGVSTDTQYF. CDR3 in DNA: TGCGCCAGCAGCGCCCCAGGGGTCAGCACAGATACGCAGTATTTT.

The chain has TRBV3-1 (or the pseudogene TRBV3-2) and TRBJ1-4; weak D call: TRBD1 (5 bases). Trimming took off 1 base at V and 10 bases at J, with 10 bases between the two ends. Germline V lookup: CDR1 LGHDT, CDR2 YNNKEL (reference sequence). The length of the CDR3 is 13 residues. The CDR3 DNA follows: TGTGCCAGCAGCCAAGTCCAGGGAGGAAAACTGTTTTTT. The encoded protein is CASSQVQGGKLFF.

DNA for the CDR3: TGTGCCAGCAGTTCTACCGGGAGGAACACTGAAGCTTTCTTT. Protein product: CASSSTGRNTEAFF. The chain uses TRBV6-5 and TRBJ1-1; D gene ambiguous. V was pared by 4 bases and J by 1 base, with 10 bases between. Per germline, CDR1 MNHEY and CDR2 SVGAGI. This CDR3 has 14 amino acids.